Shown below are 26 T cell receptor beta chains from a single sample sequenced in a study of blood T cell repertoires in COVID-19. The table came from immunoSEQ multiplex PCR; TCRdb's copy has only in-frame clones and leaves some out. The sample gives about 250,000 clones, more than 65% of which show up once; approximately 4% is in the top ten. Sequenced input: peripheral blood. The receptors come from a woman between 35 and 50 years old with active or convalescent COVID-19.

The CDR3 protein is CASSPSKGGGETSYEQYF. The CDR3 region has the DNA TGTGCCAGCAGCCCATCTAAGGGCGGTGGGGAGACCTCCTACGAGCAGTACTTC. The V gene is TRBV7-9, the J gene TRBJ2-7; tentative D call: TRBD2 (5 bases). This CDR3 comprises 18 residues. The V end lost 5 bases, the J end lost 0 bases, and 23 bases lay between the germline ends. Germline V CDR1 and CDR2: SEHNR, FQNEAQ (reference sequence).

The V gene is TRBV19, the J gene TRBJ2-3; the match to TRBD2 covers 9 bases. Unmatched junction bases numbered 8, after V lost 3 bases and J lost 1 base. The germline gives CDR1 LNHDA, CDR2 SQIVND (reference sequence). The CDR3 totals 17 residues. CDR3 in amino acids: CASSMAASGVGTDTQYF. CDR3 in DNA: TGTGCCAGTAGTATGGCGGCTAGCGGGGTCGGCACAGATACGCAGTATTTT.

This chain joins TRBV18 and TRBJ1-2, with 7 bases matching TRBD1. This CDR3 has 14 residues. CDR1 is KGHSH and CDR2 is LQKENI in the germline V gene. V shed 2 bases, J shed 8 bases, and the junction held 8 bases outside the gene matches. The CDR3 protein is CASSPKRQGGGYTF. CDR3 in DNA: TGTGCCAGCTCACCAAAACGACAGGGAGGCGGCTACACCTTC.

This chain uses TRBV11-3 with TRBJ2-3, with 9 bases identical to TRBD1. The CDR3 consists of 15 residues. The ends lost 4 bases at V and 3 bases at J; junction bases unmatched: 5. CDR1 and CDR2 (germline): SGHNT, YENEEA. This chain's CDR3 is CASSWGTGRTDTQYF. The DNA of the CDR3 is TGTGCCAGCAGCTGGGGGACAGGGAGGACAGATACGCAGTATTTT.

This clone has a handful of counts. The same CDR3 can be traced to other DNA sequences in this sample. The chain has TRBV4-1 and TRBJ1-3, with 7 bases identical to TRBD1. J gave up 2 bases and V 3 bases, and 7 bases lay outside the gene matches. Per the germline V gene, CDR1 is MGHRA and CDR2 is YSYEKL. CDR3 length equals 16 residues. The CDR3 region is CASSHPGTEPGNTIYF. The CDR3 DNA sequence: TGCGCCAGCAGCCACCCCGGGACAGAACCTGGAAACACCATATATTTT.

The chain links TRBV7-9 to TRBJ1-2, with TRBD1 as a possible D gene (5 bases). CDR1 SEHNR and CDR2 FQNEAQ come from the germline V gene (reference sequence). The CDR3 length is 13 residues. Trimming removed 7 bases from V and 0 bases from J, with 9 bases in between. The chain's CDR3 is CASIGASNYGYTF. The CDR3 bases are TGTGCCAGCATAGGGGCTTCTAACTATGGCTACACCTTC.

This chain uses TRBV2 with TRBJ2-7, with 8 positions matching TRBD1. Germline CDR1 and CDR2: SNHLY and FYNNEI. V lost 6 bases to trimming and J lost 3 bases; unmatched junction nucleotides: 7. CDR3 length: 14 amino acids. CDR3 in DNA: TGTGCCAGCAGCGCCGACAGGGGTTTCTACGAGCAGTACGTC. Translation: CASSADRGFYEQYV.

This chain's CDR3 is CASSSPGRGPHNEQFF. The CDR3 coding sequence is TGTGCCAGCAGCTCCCCCGGGAGGGGCCCCCACAATGAGCAGTTCTTC. The chain combines TRBV7-3 with TRBJ2-1; 8 bases map to TRBD2. The CDR3 is 16 amino acids. The V segment lost 4 bases and the J segment 5 bases; nucleotides outside the gene matches: 10. CDR1 SGHTA and CDR2 FQGTGA come from the germline V gene. Complete variable domain (other parts from reference TRBV7-3 and TRBJ2-1): GAGVSQTPSNKVTEKGKYVELRCDPISGHTALYWYRQSLGQGPEFLIYFQGTGAADDSGLPNDRFFAVRPEGSVSTLKIQRTERGDSAVYLCASSSPGRGPHNEQFFGPGTRLTVL.

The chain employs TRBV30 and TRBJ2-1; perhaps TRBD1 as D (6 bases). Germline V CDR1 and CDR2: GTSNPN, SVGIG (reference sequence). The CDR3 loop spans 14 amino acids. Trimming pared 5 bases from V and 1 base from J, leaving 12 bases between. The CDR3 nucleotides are TGTGCCTGGGGTGACGGGACATCCTACAATGAGCAGTTCTTC. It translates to CAWGDGTSYNEQFF. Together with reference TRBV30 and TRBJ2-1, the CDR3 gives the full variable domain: SQTIHQWPATLVQPVGSPLSLECTVEGTSNPNLYWYRQAAGRGLQLLFYSVGIGQISSEVPQNLSASRPQDRQFILSSKKLLLSDSGFYLCAWGDGTSYNEQFFGPGTRLTVL.

The CDR3 sequence: CASSQENPGREAFF. In nucleotides, the CDR3 is TGTGCCAGCAGCCAAGAGAACCCTGGCCGAGAAGCTTTCTTT. The V call is TRBV3-1 (or the pseudogene TRBV3-2), the J call TRBJ1-1; D ambiguous. V was pared by 0 bases and J by 8 bases, with 13 bases between. The CDR3 contains 14 residues. Germline loops: CDR1 LGHDT, CDR2 YNNKEL (reference sequence).

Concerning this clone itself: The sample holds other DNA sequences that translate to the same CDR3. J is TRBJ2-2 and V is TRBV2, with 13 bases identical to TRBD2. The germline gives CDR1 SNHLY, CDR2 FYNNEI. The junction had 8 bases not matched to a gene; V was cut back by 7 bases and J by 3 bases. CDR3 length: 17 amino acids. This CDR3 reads CASIQLAGGRYTGELFF. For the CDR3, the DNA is TGTGCCAGCATCCAACTAGCGGGGGGGCGGTACACCGGGGAGCTGTTTTTT. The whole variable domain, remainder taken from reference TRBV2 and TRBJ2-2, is EPEVTQTPSHQVTQMGQEVILRCVPISNHLYFYWYRQILGQKVEFLVSFYNNEISEKSEIFDDQFSVERPDGSNFTLKIRSTKLEDSAMYFCASIQLAGGRYTGELFFGEGSRLTVL.

The CDR3 DNA sequence: TGTGCCAGCAGTGAATCAGGGTTCAGAAACACCATATATTTT. This translates into CASSESGFRNTIYF. This chain uses TRBV6-1 with TRBJ1-3, with D possibly being TRBD1 (5 bases). From germline, CDR1 is MNHNS and CDR2 SASEGT. Trimming pared 2 bases from V and 5 bases from J, leaving 10 bases between. The CDR3 runs 14 residues.

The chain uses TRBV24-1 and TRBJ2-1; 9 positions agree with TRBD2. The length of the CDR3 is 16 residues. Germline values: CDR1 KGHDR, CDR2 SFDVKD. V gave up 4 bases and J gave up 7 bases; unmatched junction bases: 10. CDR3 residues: CATSDSTSGERNEQFF. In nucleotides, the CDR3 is TGTGCCACCAGTGACTCGACTAGCGGCGAACGGAATGAGCAGTTCTTC.

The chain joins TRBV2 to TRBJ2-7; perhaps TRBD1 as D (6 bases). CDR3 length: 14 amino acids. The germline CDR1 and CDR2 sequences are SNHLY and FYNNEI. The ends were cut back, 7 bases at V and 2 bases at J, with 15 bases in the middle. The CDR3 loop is CASIKDSNTYEQYF. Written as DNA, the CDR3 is TGTGCCAGCATCAAGGACAGTAACACCTACGAGCAGTACTTC.

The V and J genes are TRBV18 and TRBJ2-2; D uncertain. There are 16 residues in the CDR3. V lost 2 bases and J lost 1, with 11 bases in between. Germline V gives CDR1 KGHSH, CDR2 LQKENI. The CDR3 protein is CASSPSAPMNTGELFF. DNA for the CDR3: TGTGCCAGCTCACCAAGCGCCCCCATGAACACCGGGGAGCTGTTTTTT.

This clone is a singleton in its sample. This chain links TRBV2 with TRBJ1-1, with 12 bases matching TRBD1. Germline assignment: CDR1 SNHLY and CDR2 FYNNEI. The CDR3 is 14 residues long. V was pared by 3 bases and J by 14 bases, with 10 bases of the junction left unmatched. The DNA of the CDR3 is TGTGCCAGCAGTGAGACTCGCGGGACAGGGGGCACGTTCTTT. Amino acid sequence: CASSETRGTGGTFF. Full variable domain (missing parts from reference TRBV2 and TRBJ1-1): EPEVTQTPSHQVTQMGQEVILRCVPISNHLYFYWYRQILGQKVEFLVSFYNNEISEKSEIFDDQFSVERPDGSNFTLKIRSTKLEDSAMYFCASSETRGTGGTFFGQGTRLTVV.

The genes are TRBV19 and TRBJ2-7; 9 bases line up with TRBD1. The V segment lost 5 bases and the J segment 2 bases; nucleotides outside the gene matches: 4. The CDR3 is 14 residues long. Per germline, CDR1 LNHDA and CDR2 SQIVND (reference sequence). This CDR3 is CASSSQGATYEQYF. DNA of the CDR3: TGTGCCAGTAGTTCACAGGGGGCTACCTACGAGCAGTACTTC.

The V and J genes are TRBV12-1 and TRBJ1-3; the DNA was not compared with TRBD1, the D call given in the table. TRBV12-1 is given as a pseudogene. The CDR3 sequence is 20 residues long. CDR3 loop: CASSFRAGSLPSHSGNTIYF. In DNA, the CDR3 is TGTGCCAGCAGCTTTCGGGCAGGGTCACTCCCCAGTCACTCTGGAAACACCATATATTTT.

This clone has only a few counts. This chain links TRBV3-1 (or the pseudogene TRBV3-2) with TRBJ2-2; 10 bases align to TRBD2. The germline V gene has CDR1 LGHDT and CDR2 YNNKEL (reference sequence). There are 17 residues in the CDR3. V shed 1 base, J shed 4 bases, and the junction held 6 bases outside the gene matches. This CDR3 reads CASSQASSGGGTGELFF. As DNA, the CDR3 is TGTGCCAGCAGCCAAGCGTCCAGCGGGGGGGGCACCGGGGAGCTGTTTTTT.

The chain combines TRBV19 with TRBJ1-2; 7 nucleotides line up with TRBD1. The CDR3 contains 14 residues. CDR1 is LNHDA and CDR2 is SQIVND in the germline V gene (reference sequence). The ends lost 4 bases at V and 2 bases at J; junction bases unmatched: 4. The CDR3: CASSKGTENYGYTF. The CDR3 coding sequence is TGTGCCAGTAGTAAAGGGACAGAGAACTATGGCTACACCTTC.

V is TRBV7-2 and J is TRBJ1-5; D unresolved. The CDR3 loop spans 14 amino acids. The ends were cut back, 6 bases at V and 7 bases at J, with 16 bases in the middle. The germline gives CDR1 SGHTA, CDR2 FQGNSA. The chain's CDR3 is CASRFQSAGQPQHF. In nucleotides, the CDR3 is TGTGCCAGCAGGTTCCAGAGCGCCGGACAGCCCCAGCATTTT.

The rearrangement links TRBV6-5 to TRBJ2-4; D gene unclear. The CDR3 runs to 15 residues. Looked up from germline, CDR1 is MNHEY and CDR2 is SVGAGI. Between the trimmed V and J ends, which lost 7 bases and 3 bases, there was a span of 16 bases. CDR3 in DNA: TGTGCCAGCATAAGCTTGACTGCAGACAAAAACATTCAGTACTTC. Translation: CASISLTADKNIQYF.

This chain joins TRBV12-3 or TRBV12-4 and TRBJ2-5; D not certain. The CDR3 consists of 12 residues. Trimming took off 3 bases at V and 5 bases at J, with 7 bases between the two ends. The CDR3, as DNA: TGTGCCAGCAGTTTCAGCGCGGAGACCCAGTACTTC. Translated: CASSFSAETQYF.

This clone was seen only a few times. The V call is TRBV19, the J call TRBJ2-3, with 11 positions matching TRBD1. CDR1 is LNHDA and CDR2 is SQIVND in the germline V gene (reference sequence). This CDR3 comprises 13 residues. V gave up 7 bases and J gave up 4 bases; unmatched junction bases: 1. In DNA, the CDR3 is TGTGCCAGTACGGGACAGGGGGCAGATACGCAGTATTTT. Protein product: CASTGQGADTQYF.

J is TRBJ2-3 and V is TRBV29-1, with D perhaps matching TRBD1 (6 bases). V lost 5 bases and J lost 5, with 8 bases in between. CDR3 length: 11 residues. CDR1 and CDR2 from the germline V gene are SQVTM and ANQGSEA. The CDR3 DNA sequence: TGCAGCGTTTCCAGGGGAGATACGCAGTATTTT. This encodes CSVSRGDTQYF.

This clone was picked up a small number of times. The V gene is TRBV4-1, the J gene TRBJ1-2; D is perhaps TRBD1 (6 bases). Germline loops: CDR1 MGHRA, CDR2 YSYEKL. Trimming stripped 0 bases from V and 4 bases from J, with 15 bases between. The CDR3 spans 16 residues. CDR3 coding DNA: TGCGCCAGCAGCCAAGATCAAGGAGGACAGTCCTATGGCTACACCTTC. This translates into CASSQDQGGQSYGYTF.